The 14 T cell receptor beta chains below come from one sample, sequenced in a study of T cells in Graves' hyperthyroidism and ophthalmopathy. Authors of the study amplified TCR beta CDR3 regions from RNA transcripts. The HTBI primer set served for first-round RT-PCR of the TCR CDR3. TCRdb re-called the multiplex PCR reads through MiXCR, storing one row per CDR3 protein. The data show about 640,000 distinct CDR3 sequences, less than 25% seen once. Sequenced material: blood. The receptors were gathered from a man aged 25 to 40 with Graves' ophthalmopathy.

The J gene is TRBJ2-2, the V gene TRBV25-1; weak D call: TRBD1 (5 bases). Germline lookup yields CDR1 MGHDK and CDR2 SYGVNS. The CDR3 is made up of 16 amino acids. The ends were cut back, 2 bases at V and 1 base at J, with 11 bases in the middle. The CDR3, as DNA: TGTGCCAGCAGTGAAAGGGTAGGGGTGAACACCGGGGAGCTGTTTTTT. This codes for CASSERVGVNTGELFF.

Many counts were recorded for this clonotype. The chain's CDR3 is CAWSVSTAEAFF. CDR3 nucleotides: TGTGCCTGGAGTGTATCGACCGCTGAAGCTTTCTTT. The chain joins TRBV30 to TRBJ1-1; no clear D. This CDR3 is built from 12 residues. Trimming took 0 bases from V and 6 from J, leaving 8 bases between them. Germline CDR1 and CDR2: GTSNPN and SVGIG (reference sequence). Using reference TRBV30 and TRBJ1-1 for the parts outside the CDR3, the full variable domain is SQTIHQWPATLVQPVGSPLSLECTVEGTSNPNLYWYRQAAGRGLQLLFYSVGIGQISSEVPQNLSASRPQDRQFILSSKKLLLSDSGFYLCAWSVSTAEAFFGQGTRLTVV.

The CDR3 loop is CSANGRRGLGNTIYF. CDR3 DNA: TGCAGTGCCAATGGCAGGAGGGGGCTTGGAAACACCATATATTTT. The chain carries TRBV20-1 and TRBJ1-3; 7 bases match TRBD1. Germline V gene data show CDR1 as DFQATT and CDR2 as SNEGSKA (reference sequence). This CDR3 region has 15 residues. J lost 3 bases, V lost 6 bases, and 11 bases had no gene match.

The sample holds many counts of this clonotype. CDR3 nucleotide sequence: TGTGCCAGCTCACCACGGGGATGGGAGACCCAGTACTTC. Translated: CASSPRGWETQYF. The chain uses TRBV18 and TRBJ2-5, with unresolved D. The germline CDR1 and CDR2 sequences are KGHSH and LQKENI. The CDR3 sequence is 13 residues long. The V end was cut by 1 base, the J end by 5 bases, with 8 bases between.

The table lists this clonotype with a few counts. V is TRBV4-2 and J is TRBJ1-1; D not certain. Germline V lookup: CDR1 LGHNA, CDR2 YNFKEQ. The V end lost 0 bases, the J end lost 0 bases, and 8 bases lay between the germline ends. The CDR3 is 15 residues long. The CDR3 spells CASSQDWGMNTEAFF. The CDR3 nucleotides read TGTGCCAGCAGCCAAGATTGGGGAATGAACACTGAAGCTTTCTTT.

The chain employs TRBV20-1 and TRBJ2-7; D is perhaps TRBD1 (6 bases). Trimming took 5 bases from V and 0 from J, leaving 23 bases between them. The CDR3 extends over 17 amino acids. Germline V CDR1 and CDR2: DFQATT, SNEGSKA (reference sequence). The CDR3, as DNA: TGCAGTGCTCTCGGGACAATTTCATCTCTGCTCTCCTACGAGCAGTACTTC. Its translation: CSALGTISSLLSYEQYF.

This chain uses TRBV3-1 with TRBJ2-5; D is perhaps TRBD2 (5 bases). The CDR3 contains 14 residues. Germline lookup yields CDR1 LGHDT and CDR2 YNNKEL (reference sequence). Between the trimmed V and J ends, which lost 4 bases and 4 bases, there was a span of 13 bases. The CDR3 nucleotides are TGTGCCAGCAGCCTTTCAGAGGCGGGAGAGACCCAGTACTTC. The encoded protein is CASSLSEAGETQYF.

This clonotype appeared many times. The CDR3, as DNA: TGCGCCAGCAGTGCTCCGGGACTAGCGGGATCAAATGAGCAGTTCTTC. Translated: CASSAPGLAGSNEQFF. The chain links TRBV5-1 to TRBJ2-1; TRBD2 matches at 13 bases. Germline CDR1 and CDR2: SGHRS and YFSETQ. Trimming took 5 bases from V and 7 from J; bases not matched to a gene: 9. CDR3 length: 16 residues. Drawing the rest from reference TRBV5-1 and TRBJ2-1, the complete variable domain is KAGVTQTPRYLIKTRGQQVTLSCSPISGHRSVSWYQQTPGQGLQFLFEYFSETQRNKGNFPGRFSGRQFSNSRSEMNVSTLELGDSALYLCASSAPGLAGSNEQFFGPGTRLTVL.

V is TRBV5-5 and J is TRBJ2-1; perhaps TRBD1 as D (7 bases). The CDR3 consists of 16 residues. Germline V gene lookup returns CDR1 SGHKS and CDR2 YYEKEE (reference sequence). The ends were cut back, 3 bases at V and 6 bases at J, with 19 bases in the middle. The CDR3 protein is CASSSPETGRFNEQFF. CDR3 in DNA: TGTGCCAGCAGCTCCCCAGAGACAGGGAGGTTCAATGAGCAGTTCTTC.

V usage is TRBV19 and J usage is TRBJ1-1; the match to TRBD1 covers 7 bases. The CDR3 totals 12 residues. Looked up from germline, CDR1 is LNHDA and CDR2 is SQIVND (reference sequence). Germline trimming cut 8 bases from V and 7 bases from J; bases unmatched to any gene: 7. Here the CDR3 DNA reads TGTGCCAGTTCCAGGGGGTCGGGTGAAGCTTTCTTT. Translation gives CASSRGSGEAFF.

This chain's CDR3 is CASTIAGTATYEQYF. DNA of the CDR3: TGTGCCAGCACCATAGCCGGGACAGCCACCTACGAGCAGTACTTC. V and J are TRBV6-1 and TRBJ2-7; 7 nucleotides agree with TRBD1. CDR1 and CDR2 from the germline V gene are MNHNS and SASEGT. This CDR3 is 15 amino acids long. Trimming at V came to 7 bases and at J to 2 bases, leaving 11 bases not matched to a gene.

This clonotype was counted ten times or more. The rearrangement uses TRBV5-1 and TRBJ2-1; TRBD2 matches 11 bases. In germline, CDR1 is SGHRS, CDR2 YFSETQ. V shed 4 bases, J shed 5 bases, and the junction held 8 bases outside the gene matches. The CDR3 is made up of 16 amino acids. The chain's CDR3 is CASSTGGTSGHNEQFF. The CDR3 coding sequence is TGCGCCAGCAGCACCGGGGGGACTAGCGGACACAATGAGCAGTTCTTC.

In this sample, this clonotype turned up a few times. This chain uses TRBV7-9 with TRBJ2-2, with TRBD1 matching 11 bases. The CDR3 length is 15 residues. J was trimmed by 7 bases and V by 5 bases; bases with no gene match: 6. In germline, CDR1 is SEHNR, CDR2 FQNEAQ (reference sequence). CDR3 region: CASSEGQGGNGELFF. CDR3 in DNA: TGTGCCAGCAGCGAGGGACAGGGGGGTAACGGGGAGCTGTTTTTT.

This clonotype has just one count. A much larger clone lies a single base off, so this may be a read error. The DNA for the CDR3 is TGCGCCAGCAGCTTGAGAGGGGACCTTGGCTACACCTTC. Translating gives CASSLRGDLGYTF. The gene calls are TRBV5-1 and TRBJ1-2; D is possibly TRBD1 (5 bases). The CDR3 loop spans 13 amino acids. The germline gives CDR1 SGHRS, CDR2 YFSETQ. Trimming stripped 1 base from V and 7 bases from J, with 11 bases between.